The clone carrying this TCR beta chain came up a few times. Its matching antigen is unknown. This record comes from a study of cytomegalovirus exposure and HLA in healthy donors. Regarding the study as a whole: The study reported that TCR beta sequences accurately predicted HLA-A and HLA-B alleles in most subjects. Later analysis identified about 15,000 TCR beta sequences associated with HLA alleles, using a false discovery rate threshold of 0.05. CMV serostatus was the sole immune exposure information available.

PCR involved 60 Vbeta and 13 Jbeta primers. Measured with immunoSEQ multiplex PCR; TCRdb has only the in-frame clones, and not every one. The sample shows a few hundred thousand clones, 70% to 85% of them seen only once. This CDR3 contains 16 residues. CDR1 SGHRS and CDR2 YFSETQ come from the germline V gene. Trimming cost V 4 bases and J 1 base, with 17 bases left between them. The sample consisted of PBMCs. The clonotype comes from a woman in her forties in good health and CMV-seronegative. This rearrangement joins TRBV5-1 to TRBJ1-1; TRBD1 is a possible D gene (6 bases). The CDR3 DNA is TGCGCCAGCAGCCCAATCCCGGGACAACCGAACACTGAAGCTTTCTTT. Amino acids: CASSPIPGQPNTEAFF.